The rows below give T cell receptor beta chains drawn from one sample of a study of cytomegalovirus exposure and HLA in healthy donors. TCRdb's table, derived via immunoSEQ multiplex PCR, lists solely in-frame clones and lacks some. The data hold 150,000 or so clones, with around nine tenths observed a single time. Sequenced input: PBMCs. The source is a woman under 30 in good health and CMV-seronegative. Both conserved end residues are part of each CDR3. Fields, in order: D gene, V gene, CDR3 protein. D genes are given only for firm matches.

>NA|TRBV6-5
CASSYDRGFGITF
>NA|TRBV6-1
CASSWEDTEAFF
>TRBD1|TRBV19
CASQTGPNEKLFF
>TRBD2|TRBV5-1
CASSLAASGVAELFF
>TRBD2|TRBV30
CASTGTSGSKRAGEQYF
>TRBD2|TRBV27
CASSTWTSGESDTQYF
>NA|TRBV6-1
CASSPGRNYGYTF
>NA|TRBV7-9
CATRGMGFIEANTGELFF
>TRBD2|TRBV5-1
CASTYDGGETQYF
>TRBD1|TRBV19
CASSRTGDNQPQHF
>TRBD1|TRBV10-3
CAISETNRGSNYGYTF
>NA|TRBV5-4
CASSLGRGNYGYTF
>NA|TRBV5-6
CASSFSNEQFF
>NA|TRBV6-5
CASGGRQETQYF
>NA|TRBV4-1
CASSSLGQTHNEKLFF
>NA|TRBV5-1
CASRRTKGNYGYTF
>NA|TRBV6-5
CASNGGGDRQYF
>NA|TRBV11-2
CASSLGSRDYNSPLHF
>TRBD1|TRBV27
CASSQDRDLYTQYF
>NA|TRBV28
CASASTQQNTEAFF
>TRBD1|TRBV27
CASSPDRGTGELFF
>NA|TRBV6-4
CASSDSQTGELFF
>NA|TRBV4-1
CASSQGGGGPGEQYF
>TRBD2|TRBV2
CASNPSGATGELFF
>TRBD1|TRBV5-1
CASSPWDRGTSYEQYF
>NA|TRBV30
CAWSVRTDMGFSNQPQHF
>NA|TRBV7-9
CASSLAEGRTGNQPQHF
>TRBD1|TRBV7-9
CASSWGQSFYGYTF
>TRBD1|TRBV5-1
CASSPTGTGNTIYF
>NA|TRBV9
CASREGPQGYGELFF
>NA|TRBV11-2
CASSLLGSPGANVLTF
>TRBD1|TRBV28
CASSLPREGANGYTF
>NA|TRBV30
CARGYWEKLFF
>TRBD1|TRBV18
CASSPGQNNYGYTF
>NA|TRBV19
CASYPGTLYTGELFF
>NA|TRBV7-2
CASSPQHVSNQPQHF
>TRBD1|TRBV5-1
CASSPGQLSYWSGNTIYF
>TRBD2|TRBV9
CASSVVGASGRGELFF
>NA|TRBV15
CATSTRGANYGYTF
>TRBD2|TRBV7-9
CSSNVLAGVSETQYF
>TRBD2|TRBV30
CAWSVRRTSGSQETQYF
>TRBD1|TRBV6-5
CASWHGDRIYGYTF
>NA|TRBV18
CASSPREDGTDTQYF
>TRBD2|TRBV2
CASNPPWRGRNDEQYF
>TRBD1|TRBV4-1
CASSQVDREYEQYF
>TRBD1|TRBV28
CASSLGTGPGAFF
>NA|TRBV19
CASSPQRRDNYGYTF
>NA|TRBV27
CASSLEGPDTQYF
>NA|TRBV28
CASRGPPRVGYTF
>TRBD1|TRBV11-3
CASSPGRDSNEQFF
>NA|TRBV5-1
CAGGPPSIHEQYF
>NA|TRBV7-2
CASSLEVATYTDTQYF
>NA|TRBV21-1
CASMGTGFTTEQFF
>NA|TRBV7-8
CASSSSKIRGNTEAFF
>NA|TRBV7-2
CASRLSGFLNTEAFF